Each of the 29 T cell receptor beta chains below was sequenced from the same sample in a study of CD8+CD57+ T cells in acquired aplastic anemia. CDR3 and TCR beta VDJ profiling relied on genomic DNA as the template. TCRdb reanalysed the reads using MiXCR and keeps one entry per CDR3 protein. The table includes around 150,000 distinct CDR3 sequences, around 45% detected once. The sample comprised sorted CD4+, CD8+, or CD8+CD57+ T cells (not recorded which) from PBMCs. These receptors were obtained from a human donor in good health.

The chain joins TRBV7-9 to TRBJ1-2; possible D gene TRBD1, 6 bases. The CDR3 extends over 13 amino acids. Looked up from germline, CDR1 is SEHNR and CDR2 is FQNEAQ (reference sequence). The V and J ends lost 6 bases and 2 bases respectively, with 10 bases between them. Here the CDR3 reads CASRDSRNYGYTF. DNA for the CDR3: TGTGCCAGCAGGGACAGTCGAAACTATGGCTACACCTTC.

The table lists this clonotype with many counts. The chain has TRBV19 and TRBJ1-1; D uncertain. Germline lookup yields CDR1 LNHDA and CDR2 SQIVND (reference sequence). The CDR3 consists of 13 residues. V lost 3 bases and J 3 bases, leaving 8 bases between the germline ends. CDR3 sequence reads: CASSIGWDTEAFF. CDR3 nucleotide sequence: TGTGCCAGTAGTATCGGATGGGACACTGAAGCTTTCTTT. Combining the CDR3 with reference TRBV19 and TRBJ1-1 gives the whole variable domain DGGITQSPKYLFRKEGQNVTLSCEQNLNHDAMYWYRQDPGQGLRLIYYSQIVNDFQKGDIAEGYSVSREKKESFPLTVTSAQKNPTAFYLCASSIGWDTEAFFGQGTRLTVV.

This clonotype was seen repeatedly, ten times or more. The chain has TRBV11-2 and TRBJ2-5; 7 positions agree with TRBD1. Trimming removed 1 base from V and 5 bases from J; junction bases left unmatched: 10. CDR1 is SGHAT, CDR2 FQNNGV, per germline. The CDR3 has 16 amino acids. The CDR3 region is CASSLGGQGVFETQYF. The DNA for the CDR3 is TGTGCCAGCAGCTTAGGAGGGCAGGGGGTTTTCGAGACCCAGTACTTC.

In this sample, this clonotype turned up a few times. V usage is TRBV4-2 and J usage is TRBJ2-1, with 8 nucleotides matching TRBD1. Trimming cost V 1 base and J 3 bases; bases outside gene matches: 11. This CDR3 region has 18 residues. CDR1 and CDR2 from the germline V gene are LGHNA and YNFKEQ. The CDR3 is CASSQAPQTGGFYNEQFF. CDR3 DNA sequence: TGTGCCAGCAGCCAAGCCCCACAAACAGGGGGTTTCTACAATGAGCAGTTCTTC.

The chain couples TRBV10-3 to TRBJ2-3; D perhaps matches TRBD1 (5 bases). Germline assignment: CDR1 ENHRY and CDR2 SYGVKD. The V gene lost 9 bases and the J gene lost 6 bases, with 19 bases spanning the gap. CDR3 size: 14 residues. The CDR3 region has the DNA TGTGCCATTAAAGACAGTCTGCAATCGGATACGCAGTATTTT. Protein: CAIKDSLQSDTQYF.

The chain has TRBV20-1 and TRBJ1-1; 7 bases are shared with TRBD1. Germline CDR1 reads DFQATT; CDR2 reads SNEGSKA (reference sequence). The CDR3 spans 15 residues. V lost 3 bases and J lost 1; bases outside the gene matches: 8. CDR3 loop: CSARVPGGTNTEAFF. For the CDR3, the DNA is TGCAGTGCTAGGGTCCCAGGGGGGACGAACACTGAAGCTTTCTTT.

The sample holds many counts of this clonotype. CDR3 sequence: CASYLAGGSYNEQFF. As DNA, the CDR3 is TGCGCCAGTTACCTAGCGGGGGGCTCCTACAATGAGCAGTTCTTC. The rearrangement joins TRBV5-1 to TRBJ2-1; TRBD2 matches 11 bases. J was trimmed by 0 bases and V by 8 bases; bases with no gene match: 4. The germline V gene has CDR1 SGHRS and CDR2 YFSETQ. The CDR3 has 15 amino acids. Complete variable domain (other parts from reference TRBV5-1 and TRBJ2-1): KAGVTQTPRYLIKTRGQQVTLSCSPISGHRSVSWYQQTPGQGLQFLFEYFSETQRNKGNFPGRFSGRQFSNSRSEMNVSTLELGDSALYLCASYLAGGSYNEQFFGPGTRLTVL.

The rearrangement links TRBV24-1 to TRBJ1-2, with D maybe TRBD1 (5 bases). The V gene's germline CDR1 is KGHDR and CDR2 SFDVKD. The V end lost 2 bases, the J end lost 4 bases, and 10 bases lay between the germline ends. The CDR3 contains 14 residues. In DNA form, the CDR3 reads TGTGCCACCAGTGATTCCAGGGCCCTCTATGGCTACACCTTC. Its translation: CATSDSRALYGYTF.

This clonotype came up many times. CDR3 DNA: TGCAGTGCTATAAGTCAGACGGGACAGGGGTTTGGGGAGACCCAGTACTTC. As protein: CSAISQTGQGFGETQYF. The chain combines TRBV20-1 with TRBJ2-5; 10 positions match TRBD1. The CDR3 covers 17 residues. Germline V gene sequence: CDR1 DFQATT, CDR2 SNEGSKA (reference sequence). The ends lost 4 bases at V and 5 bases at J; junction bases unmatched: 16.

The V gene is TRBV12-3 or TRBV12-4, the J gene TRBJ2-5; maybe TRBD1 (6 bases). The CDR3 totals 13 residues. The V and J ends lost 3 bases and 5 bases respectively, with 10 bases between them. The CDR3: CASSFGQRETQYF. For the CDR3, the DNA is TGTGCCAGCAGTTTCGGACAGAGGGAGACCCAGTACTTC.

This clonotype was counted at least ten times. V usage is TRBV4-1 and J usage is TRBJ2-5, with 8 nucleotides matching TRBD1. The CDR3 extends over 17 amino acids. V shed 0 bases and J 4 bases; nucleotides not matched to a gene: 10. Germline lookup yields CDR1 MGHRA and CDR2 YSYEKL. This chain's CDR3 is CASSQDLGRGLGETQYF. In DNA form, the CDR3 reads TGCGCCAGCAGCCAAGATCTGGGCAGGGGGCTGGGAGAGACCCAGTACTTC.

This clonotype occurred a few times. The CDR3 region has the DNA TGTGCCAGCTCACCTGGGACTAGCGGGATGGATACGCAGTATTTT. It encodes CASSPGTSGMDTQYF. The chain employs TRBV18 and TRBJ2-3; 13 nucleotides match TRBD2. CDR1 is KGHSH, CDR2 LQKENI, per germline. The CDR3 length is 15 residues. The J segment lost 6 bases and the V segment lost 3 bases, leaving 3 bases of the junction unmatched.

About this clonotype: Since a much larger clone is just one base distant, this may be a read error. The CDR3 protein is CASSEGAGRDDEQLF. In nucleotides, the CDR3 is TGTGCCAGCAGCGAGGGGGCGGGAAGGGACGATGAGCAGCTCTTC. The chain joins TRBV11-2 to TRBJ2-1; the D gene is possibly TRBD1 (7 bases). CDR1 is SGHAT and CDR2 is FQNNGV in the germline V gene. The CDR3 totals 15 residues.

The CDR3 DNA is TGTGCCAGCTCACTGACTCGGGATACGCAGTATTTT. As protein: CASSLTRDTQYF. The J gene is TRBJ2-3, the V gene TRBV18; D ambiguous. The CDR3 runs to 12 residues. V lost 4 bases, J lost 6 bases, and 8 bases lay in between. Germline CDR1 KGHSH, CDR2 LQKENI.

The CDR3 DNA follows: TGTGCCAGCACAGGGCTCGCGGGAGCCTCCGCTACAGATACGCAGTATTTT. Residues: CASTGLAGASATDTQYF. The chain links TRBV25-1 to TRBJ2-3; 7 nucleotides align to TRBD2. The CDR3 is made up of 17 amino acids. The junction had 16 bases not matched to a gene; V was cut back by 7 bases and J by 3 bases. Germline V gives CDR1 MGHDK, CDR2 SYGVNS.

A note on this clonotype: A much larger clone differs by one base, so this may be a read error. This chain links TRBV6-2 or TRBV6-3 with TRBJ2-7; D is possibly TRBD1 or TRBD2 (5 bases each). Looked up from germline, CDR1 is MNHEY and CDR2 is SVGEGT. V was cut by 7 bases and J by 2 bases, with 18 bases left in between. The CDR3 runs 15 residues. In DNA form, the CDR3 reads TGTGCCAGCACCACCCGGGGCTCAACTCCCTACGAGCAGTACTTC. Its protein product is CASTTRGSTPYEQYF.

This clonotype came up a few times. This chain connects TRBV6-2 or TRBV6-3 to TRBJ1-1, with D maybe TRBD1 (6 bases). V lost 2 bases and J 8 bases, leaving 12 bases between the germline ends. The CDR3 is made up of 13 amino acids. CDR1 MNHEY and CDR2 SVGEGT come from the germline V gene. CDR3 sequence: CASSYPHGGEAFF. CDR3 nucleotide sequence: TGTGCCAGCAGTTACCCCCACGGGGGCGAAGCTTTCTTT.

This sequence joins TRBV9 and TRBJ2-3; maybe TRBD1 (5 bases). Trimming took 0 bases from V and 1 from J, leaving 12 bases between them. The CDR3 runs 16 residues. CDR1 is SGDLS, CDR2 YYNGEE, per germline. The CDR3: CASSVAAGQRTDTQYF. The CDR3 nucleotides are TGTGCCAGCAGCGTAGCCGCAGGGCAACGCACAGATACGCAGTATTTT.

Of note for this clonotype: At one of its ends the junction is not consistent with the germline gene, which may arise from a read error. The rearrangement joins TRBV19 to TRBJ1-4; D not resolved. The CDR3 runs 14 residues. In germline, CDR1 is LNHDA, CDR2 SQIVND (reference sequence). CDR3 sequence (DNA): TGTGCCAGTGGTCGCCCCGCCGTAGATGAAAAGCTGTTTTTT. Encoded protein: CASGRPAVDEKLFF. The full variable domain, its missing parts supplied by reference TRBV19 and TRBJ1-4, is DGGITQSPKYLFRKEGQNVTLSCEQNLNHDAMYWYRQDPGQGLRLIYYSQIVNDFQKGDIAEGYSVSREKKESFPLTVTSAQKNPTAFYLCASGRPAVDEKLFFGSGTQLSVL.

This clonotype was seen a handful of times. The chain recombines TRBV18 with TRBJ2-7; 7 nucleotides align to TRBD1. After removal of 2 bases from V and 5 bases from J, the junction contained 15 bases not matched to a gene. Germline lookup yields CDR1 KGHSH and CDR2 LQKENI. The CDR3 totals 17 residues. The CDR3 DNA sequence: TGTGCCAGCTCACCAGCACATCCCCAGGCAGGGGGTCACGAGCAGTACTTC. Residues: CASSPAHPQAGGHEQYF. Using reference TRBV18 and TRBJ2-7 for the parts outside the CDR3, the full variable domain is NAGVMQNPRHLVRRRGQEARLRCSPMKGHSHVYWYRQLPEEGLKFMVYLQKENIIDESGMPKERFSAEFPKEGPSILRIQQVVRGDSAAYFCASSPAHPQAGGHEQYFGPGTRLTVT.

The table lists this clonotype with a few counts. The rearrangement joins TRBV6-1 to TRBJ1-6; D uncertain. Germline V lookup: CDR1 MNHNS, CDR2 SASEGT. Trimming removed 5 bases from V and 0 bases from J, with 8 bases in between. The CDR3 covers 15 residues. The DNA of the CDR3 is TGTGCCAGCAGTCCCGTAGTCTCCTATAATTCACCCCTCCACTTT. Translation: CASSPVVSYNSPLHF.

Comment on this clonotype: A read error is possible here, since a much larger clone lies one base away. The conserved final phenylalanine or tryptophan is absent from the CDR3, which likely points to a read error. The V gene is TRBV6-4, the J gene TRBJ2-2, with a weak D call TRBD2 (6 bases). Germline V CDR1 and CDR2: MRHNA, SNTAGT. The CDR3 length is 14 residues. V was shortened by 6 bases and J by 4 bases, with 12 bases between the two germline ends. The CDR3 loop reads CASRGGGATGELFS. The CDR3 DNA sequence: TGTGCCAGCAGAGGCGGAGGGGCCACCGGGGAGCTGTTTTCT.

This clonotype was recorded at least ten times. The V gene is TRBV12-3 or TRBV12-4, the J gene TRBJ2-5; TRBD1 matches 10 bases. The J segment lost 4 bases and the V segment lost 6 bases, leaving 8 bases of the junction unmatched. CDR3 length: 15 residues. CDR3 bases: TGTGCCAGCAGCCCGGGACAGGGGCCGGGAGAGACCCAGTACTTC. Amino acid sequence: CASSPGQGPGETQYF.

The chain is built from TRBV2 and TRBJ2-5; 7 bases align to TRBD2. There are 13 residues in the CDR3. CDR1 is SNHLY, CDR2 FYNNEI, per germline. The V and J ends lost 4 bases and 5 bases, in that order; junction bases with no gene match: 4. Here the CDR3 reads CASSGSGRETQYF. The CDR3 DNA reads TGTGCCAGCAGTGGTAGCGGGCGGGAGACCCAGTACTTC.

The chain joins TRBV5-1 to TRBJ1-1; tentative D call: TRBD1 (5 bases). The V gene's germline CDR1 is SGHRS and CDR2 YFSETQ. Trimming stripped 3 bases from V and 0 bases from J, with 15 bases between. There are 16 residues in the CDR3. The DNA for the CDR3 is TGCGCCAGCAGCTCGGGACTCTCGGAGATGAACACTGAAGCTTTCTTT. Translation gives CASSSGLSEMNTEAFF.

This clonotype is medium-sized within its sample. The chain has TRBV7-8 and TRBJ2-5, with D possibly TRBD2 on 6 matching bases. V gave up 5 bases and J gave up 5 bases, with 21 bases separating them. The CDR3 extends over 16 amino acids. Germline V gives CDR1 SGHVS, CDR2 FQNEAQ. The CDR3 DNA reads as TGTGCCAGCAGCCTCAAAGGGATAGCGGTCGGTGAGACCCAGTACTTC. Protein: CASSLKGIAVGETQYF.

This chain connects TRBV10-2 to TRBJ2-3; 8 bases match TRBD2. This CDR3 has 14 residues. CDR1 and CDR2 (germline): WSHSY, SAAADI. The trim removed 6 bases at V and 3 bases at J, leaving 5 bases unmatched. CDR3 protein: CASRAGESTDTQYF. CDR3 nucleotides: TGCGCCAGCAGAGCGGGAGAATCGACAGATACGCAGTATTTT.

The sample holds many counts of this clonotype. The genes are TRBV7-2 and TRBJ1-1; D ambiguous. V was shortened by 6 bases and J by 6 bases, with 14 bases between the two germline ends. Germline V lookup: CDR1 SGHTA, CDR2 FQGNSA. There are 13 residues in the CDR3. CDR3 region: CASSSLSAAEAFF. CDR3 nucleotide sequence: TGTGCCAGCAGTTCCCTATCTGCGGCTGAAGCTTTCTTT.

The V gene is TRBV5-4, the J gene TRBJ2-7, with D perhaps TRBD1 (5 bases). The CDR3 totals 15 residues. V was trimmed by 4 bases and J by 6 bases, leaving 20 bases between them. Germline values: CDR1 SGHNT, CDR2 YYREEE (reference sequence). CDR3 protein: CASSPETATGFEQYF. The CDR3 nucleotides read TGTGCCAGCAGCCCCGAGACAGCTACGGGCTTCGAGCAGTACTTC.